This T cell receptor beta chain was observed in a study of cytomegalovirus exposure and HLA in healthy donors. The wider study: Among several hundred genotyped donors, approximately 80% fell in the Caucasian-associated ancestry cluster. Study results and limitations: Later examination showed HLA-associated TCR beta chains had greater clonal expansion than equally common others. Highly shared variants forming one cluster were likely a sequencing artifact.

PCR used 60 Vbeta primers and 13 Jbeta primers. Some clones are missing from TCRdb's copy, which holds only in-frame ones; the method was immunoSEQ multiplex PCR. Of 180,000 or so clones detected, around three quarters appear once; the ten largest clones hold 2.3%. This CDR3 contains 16 residues. The V gene's germline CDR1 is SGHAT and CDR2 FQNNGV. The V end was cut by 5 bases, the J end by 0 bases, with 16 bases between. Of note for this clone: Its antigen is not identified.

This chain joins TRBV11-2 and TRBJ1-1, with D maybe TRBD1 (5 bases). The clonotype originates from a woman aged 45-65 years in good health and CMV-seronegative. The sample comprised PBMCs. CDR3 in DNA: TGTGCCAGCAGCCGTCGGGGGGGGGTTATGAACACTGAAGCTTTCTTT. Translated, it gives CASSRRGGVMNTEAFF.